This is a list of T cell receptor beta chains from one sample in a study of blood T cell repertoires in COVID-19. Here immunoSEQ multiplex PCR was the method, and the copy in TCRdb shows in-frame clones only, minus some. The table records about 200,000 clones, about 83% of them present only once. Input material: PBMCs or T cells enriched from blood (not recorded which). The receptors shown here come from a man in his forties or fifties with acute COVID-19. Each CDR3 is given without its conserved first and last residue.

v_gene: TRBV5-5; CDR3aa: ASSFRGETYNEQF
v_gene: TRBV7-9; CDR3aa: ASSLKQAQETQY
v_gene: TRBV12-3/TRBV12-4; CDR3aa: ASRLAGGEQY
v_gene: TRBV19; CDR3aa: ASSRTRVGGELF
v_gene: TRBV10-3; CDR3aa: AISEWTGMSSPLH
v_gene: TRBV30; CDR3aa: ACRLAGGRSNEQF
v_gene: TRBV7-3; CDR3aa: ASSNNLGTGNEQF
v_gene: TRBV19; CDR3aa: ASSIDREYEQY
v_gene: TRBV24-1; CDR3aa: ATAKRDRVSNEQF
v_gene: TRBV28; CDR3aa: ASRFLGTAGKLF
v_gene: TRBV14; CDR3aa: ASSQDWGAWRGFYEQY
v_gene: TRBV28; CDR3aa: ASSLGTGKGNTEAF
v_gene: TRBV4-2; CDR3aa: ASSQEGLLVGEQY
v_gene: TRBV18; CDR3aa: ASSTLQGNRNYGYT
v_gene: TRBV9; CDR3aa: ASSVDPPLGGQETQY
v_gene: TRBV9; CDR3aa: ASSSRPGQGAGNSPLH
v_gene: TRBV5-4; CDR3aa: ASSFGGRGTDTQY
v_gene: TRBV28; CDR3aa: ASSPGTGRETQY
v_gene: TRBV27; CDR3aa: ASRGEGARNNQPQH
v_gene: TRBV13; CDR3aa: ASSIRGISGNTIY
v_gene: TRBV10-3; CDR3aa: AISDPKQGSYEQY
v_gene: TRBV5-1; CDR3aa: ASSPSGTSGSYEQY
v_gene: TRBV27; CDR3aa: ASSSPGTARFEAF
v_gene: TRBV19; CDR3aa: ASSMGTGVHEQY
v_gene: TRBV5-1; CDR3aa: ASSLTGTTAAPLH
v_gene: TRBV29-1; CDR3aa: SVWSSGTGELF
v_gene: TRBV9; CDR3aa: ASSVEASGNNEQF
v_gene: TRBV9; CDR3aa: ASSGLGQRNEQF
v_gene: TRBV3-1/TRBV3-2; CDR3aa: ASTTSGSYNEQF
v_gene: TRBV7-9; CDR3aa: ASSLGMGQRNTIY
v_gene: TRBV14; CDR3aa: ASSQVTGPRNGYT
v_gene: TRBV28; CDR3aa: ASRTLTGGSPLH
v_gene: TRBV19; CDR3aa: ASSRARYMNTEAF
v_gene: TRBV4-3; CDR3aa: ASSQLPGQGEL
v_gene: TRBV9; CDR3aa: ASSVEPSGAYEQY
v_gene: TRBV27; CDR3aa: ASSLGRAQPQH
v_gene: TRBV13; CDR3aa: ASSRGTGNNSPLH
v_gene: TRBV4-1; CDR3aa: ASSQRPGGEAF
v_gene: TRBV5-1; CDR3aa: ASSLEPSGSRVTGELF
v_gene: TRBV28; CDR3aa: ASRVPGTPSQPQH
v_gene: TRBV28; CDR3aa: ASSSAGVGTDTQY
v_gene: TRBV28; CDR3aa: ASSPLGRPNEKLF